This T cell receptor beta chain came from a study of regulatory T cells in long-lasting Graves disease (dated by TCRdb to 2020 to 2023). Background on the whole study: Antithyroid drugs had been taken for less than 3 months by newly diagnosed Graves' disease patients. This study used TCR sequencing and RNA sequencing of peripheral blood to compare persistent Graves' disease patients against newly diagnosed Graves' disease patients. TCR sequencing covered around 13 persistent and 20 or so newly diagnosed Graves' disease patients, some 33 samples in total. The study took place in China and was registered as a clinical trial.

Library generation was performed with multiplex PCR. TCRdb shows the sequencer as Illumina HiSeq 4000. TCR beta libraries were built with iRepertoire HTBI primers and Arm-PCR amplification of CDR3 regions. PCR products were gel purified before sequencing. Processing in the source paper ran as follows. Across samples, approximately 68 TRBV and 15 or so TRBJ segments were identified and used for gene usage analysis of CDR3 amino acid clonotypes. Filtered high-quality paired reads were merged into contigs using COPE and FqMerger. BLAST was used to align contigs to IMGT TRBV, TRBD and TRBJ reference genes, and CDR3 was defined according to IMGT. Clonotypes above 0.1% frequency were classified as highly expanded clones. Shannon entropy was used to measure repertoire diversity, and the Gini coefficient was used to measure V-J evenness. A clonotype found in more than one individual was treated as public. TCRdb took the public reads, trimmed them with fastp at Q25, ran MiXCR for clone calling and kept in-frame beta chains. Identical CDR3 protein sequences are pooled into one entry, listed with their most common genes and DNA. TCRdb, not the authors, supplied the V and J calls. The sample profile shows hundreds of thousands of distinct CDR3 sequences; over 15% of them were found once. The top ten clones comprise roughly 35% of the sample.

This clonotype was seen ten or more times. It has no known antigen specificity. Base qualities are not provided; no much larger clone lies one nucleotide away. On the study overall, not on this receptor specifically: Compared with newly diagnosed patients, patients with persistent Graves' disease had lower TCR Shannon entropy and fewer highly expanded clones, which suggests clonal expansion. Only the TCR beta chain was sequenced and analyzed. Only peripheral blood was studied, because thyroid tissue, the primary lesion, was inaccessible. The authors noted that the small sample size was a limitation that may lower accuracy. More public clonotypes were shared among persistent patients (2,741) than among newly diagnosed patients (more than 950). TRBV28, TRBJ1-2 and TRBJ2-5 were preferentially used in persistent disease, while TRBV20-1 and TRBJ2-1 were favored in newly diagnosed disease.

The CDR3 has 14 amino acids, counting the end cysteine and phenylalanine. Left in the record is the CDR3 DNA by itself, 42 bases read in frame from the first base. V loses 3 bases at its end and J loses 2 bases; junction bases beyond the gene matches: 1. The germline V gene yields KGHSH for CDR1 and LQKENI for CDR2. The time point label, read with the paper, signifies: newly diagnosed GD, antithyroid drugs for less than 3 months. For both TCR sequencing and RNA sequencing, RNA was extracted from PBMCs in TRIzol. The diagnosis of Graves' disease was made according to American Thyroid Association guidelines. Patients for the study were recruited at an endocrinology department in Xi'an, China. Each patient gave 7 to 9.5 milliliters of peripheral blood, collected in an EDTA anticoagulant tube. Ficoll Paque Plus density gradient separation was used to isolate PBMCs, and no further T cell sorting was performed. An Agilent 2100 Bioanalyzer and agarose gel were used to assess RNA quality, and a NanoDrop 2000 was used to measure RNA concentration.

This TCR was sampled from a female donor with Graves disease. Rearrangement joined TRBV18 to TRBJ1-2, and 9 bases in between align with TRBD1. This material consisted of peripheral blood mononuclear cells (PBMCs), taken at new diagnosis, from a patient treated with antithyroid drugs. The nucleotides read TGTGCCAGCTCACCCGGGACAGGGAACTATGGCTACACCTTC. Translated, it reads CASSPGTGNYGYTF.